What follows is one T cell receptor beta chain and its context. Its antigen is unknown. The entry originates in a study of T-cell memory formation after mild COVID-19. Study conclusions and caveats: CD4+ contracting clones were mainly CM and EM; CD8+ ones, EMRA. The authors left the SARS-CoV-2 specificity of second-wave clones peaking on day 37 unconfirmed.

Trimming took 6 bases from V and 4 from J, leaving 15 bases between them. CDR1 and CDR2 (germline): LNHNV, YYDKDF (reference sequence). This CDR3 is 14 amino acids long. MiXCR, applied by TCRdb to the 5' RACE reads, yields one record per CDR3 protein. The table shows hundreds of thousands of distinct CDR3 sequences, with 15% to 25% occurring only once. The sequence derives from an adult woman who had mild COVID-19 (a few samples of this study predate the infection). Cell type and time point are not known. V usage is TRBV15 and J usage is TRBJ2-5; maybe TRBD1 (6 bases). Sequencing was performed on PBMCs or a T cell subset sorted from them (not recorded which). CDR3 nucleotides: TGTGCCACCAGTGATGGGGGCTCTCTAGAGACCCAGTACTTC. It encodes CATSDGGSLETQYF.